The entry below gives a single T cell receptor (beta chain) sequence along with its context. This record comes from a study of blood T cell repertoires in COVID-19. For the study at large: The study drew acute and convalescent COVID-19 samples from the United States, Italy and Spain.

Germline lookup yields CDR1 MGHRA and CDR2 YSYEKL. The CDR3 loop spans 14 amino acids. Trimming cost V 3 bases and J 4 bases; bases outside gene matches: 3. In the authors' workflow: Reference gene primers were amplified, and this amplification served to estimate nucleated cell counts. Only in-frame clones appear in the TCRdb table, and some are missing; sequencing was by immunoSEQ multiplex PCR. The D gene and trimming were derived from the DNA, and the V and J assignments and clone size from that table. The sample lists approximately 480,000 clones; roughly nine tenths were seen once. Patients at the Seattle site were enrolled during active infection and followed longitudinally.

Sequencing was performed on peripheral blood. The chain is built from TRBV4-1 and TRBJ2-1, with 7 positions matching TRBD1. The source is a man aged 18 to 35 with COVID-19, enrolled during active disease. CDR3 sequence reads: CASSQGDRYNEQFF. Written as DNA, the CDR3 is TGCGCCAGCAGCCAGGGGGACAGATACAATGAGCAGTTCTTC.